This TCR beta chain derives from a study of cytomegalovirus exposure and HLA in healthy donors. The junction had 5 bases not matched to a gene; V was cut back by 4 bases and J by 4 bases. Germline CDR1 and CDR2: SNHLY and FYNNEI. CDR3 size: 14 residues. 60 Vbeta and 13 Jbeta primers were used in PCR. Only in-frame clones appear in the TCRdb table, and some are missing; sequencing was by immunoSEQ multiplex PCR. The sample holds around 200,000 clones, approximately 85% seen once. Broader study findings: Fewer N-insertions than the roughly 670-donor mean were reportedly shown by an Asian-associated ancestry cluster in a later analysis.

This clone came up a few times. Antigen specificity is unknown. The source of this sequence is a woman aged 45-59 years in good health and CMV-seronegative. The rearrangement links TRBV2 to TRBJ2-3; 7 bases align to TRBD2. The sequenced material came from PBMCs. The CDR3 DNA is TGTGCCAGCAGTGGGACTAGGGGCCCAGATACGCAGTATTTT. It translates to CASSGTRGPDTQYF.